This TCR beta chain derives from a study of PD-L1 blockade in urothelial cancer. Study in general: When patients started atezolizumab around 2014, it was given at 1,200 mg intravenously every 3 weeks. Median blood clonality was around 0.08, with 86,000 or so unique TCRs.

Germline V CDR1 and CDR2: SEHNR, FQNEAQ (reference sequence). The CDR3 consists of 14 residues. Trimming cost V 7 bases and J 0 bases, with 12 bases left between them. Time point specified: pretreatment peripheral blood. Patient disease was locally advanced or metastatic urothelial carcinoma. Samples spanned pretreatment and treatment, with 1 to 8 time points per patient. Method: immunoSEQ multiplex PCR; TCRdb's copy keeps in-frame clones and lacks some. This sample has approximately 47,000 clones, with approximately 85% found just once. This sequence was found in a man aged 50 to 60 with urothelial cancer. The material sequenced was PBMCs, taken around atezolizumab (anti-PD-L1) treatment. V and J are TRBV7-9 and TRBJ1-1; no clear D. The CDR3 DNA reads as TGTGCCAGCACCAGAGAGGCCCTGAACACTGAAGCTTTCTTT. Translation gives CASTREALNTEAFF.